The rows below give T cell receptor beta chains drawn from one sample of a study of response to subunit inactivated influenza vaccine. TCRdb reanalysed the RT-PCR reads using MiXCR and keeps one entry per CDR3 protein. The sample lists 700,000 to 800,000 distinct CDR3 sequences; around 20% were seen once. Here the sequenced sample was PBMCs from blood, taken roughly 5 days after vaccination. These receptors came from a man aged 45-65 years who received an inactivated influenza vaccine. Both conserved end residues are part of each CDR3. The D gene is left open where the match is weak. Rows may omit the clone size; those that give it use once, few, many or a size class.

>TRBV5-1|NA|TRBJ2-7|TRBD1
TGCGCCAGCAGACCGGGACAGGGATTTTCCTACGAGCAGTACTTC
CASRPGQGFSYEQYF
>TRBV20-1|NA|TRBJ2-3|TRBD1
TGCAGTGCTAGAGGGGGACAGGGGGTGGGCACAGATACGCAGTATTTT
CSARGGQGVGTDTQYF
>TRBV20-1|NA|TRBJ1-2|NA
TGCAGTGCTAGCGGCAGGGGAGAGAGGGGCTACACCTTC
CSASGRGERGYTF
>TRBV7-3|once|TRBJ1-1|NA
TGTGCCAGCAGCTTCAGTCACAGGGACCCAACCGAAGCTTTCTTT
CASSFSHRDPTEAFF
>TRBV20-1|NA|TRBJ2-3|TRBD2
TGCAGTGCCCTGACCACACTAGCGAACACAGATACGCAGTATTTT
CSALTTLANTDTQYF
>TRBV7-2|few|TRBJ2-7|NA
TGTGCCAGCAGCTTACAGGGTAAGGTGGACGAGCAGTACTTC
CASSLQGKVDEQYF
>TRBV7-8|few|TRBJ1-1|NA
TGTGCCAGCAGCTTAACCCCCGGGAACACTGAAGCTTTCTTT
CASSLTPGNTEAFF
>TRBV4-1|few|TRBJ1-4|NA
TGCGCCAGCAGCCACCCGGAGGGGAGGCTGTTTTTT
CASSHPEGRLFF
>TRBV7-2|few|TRBJ2-3|NA
TGTGCCAGCAGCCCGGACGGCAGGGCCCAGTATTTT
CASSPDGRAQYF
>TRBV27|NA|TRBJ2-3|TRBD2
TGTGCCAGCAAAAGCGGGGGGGCCGCAGATACGCAGTATTTT
CASKSGGAADTQYF
>TRBV29-1|NA|TRBJ2-7|NA
TGCAGCGCATTGAAGGGGGGCGTCTACGAGCAGTACTTC
CSALKGGVYEQYF
>TRBV20-1|NA|TRBJ2-3|NA
TGCAGTGCTAGAGATCTACAGGAAGGAGATACGCAGTATTTT
CSARDLQEGDTQYF
>TRBV6-5|NA|TRBJ2-3|TRBD2
TGTGCCAGCAGTTACTTTAGCGGGGGGAGTCCAGATACGCAGTATTTT
CASSYFSGGSPDTQYF
>TRBV28|NA|TRBJ2-7|NA
TGTGCCAGCAGCATCTTCGGAGGCTCGGATTACGAGCAGTACTTC
CASSIFGGSDYEQYF
>TRBV6-2/TRBV6-3|NA|TRBJ2-7|TRBD1
TGTGCCAGCAGTTCCGGGACAGCCGGCAGGTCCTACGAGCAGTACTTC
CASSSGTAGRSYEQYF
>TRBV6-5|few|TRBJ2-3|TRBD1
TGTGCCAGCAGCGACAGGGTGGATACGCAGTATTTT
CASSDRVDTQYF
>TRBV28|NA|TRBJ2-3|NA
TGTGCCAGCAGTTTTGGGGGGGGGGCGACAGATACGCAGTATTTT
CASSFGGGATDTQYF
>TRBV28|NA|TRBJ1-5|NA
TGTGCCAGCAGTTTATTCTCAGGGGCTCAGCCCCAGCATTTT
CASSLFSGAQPQHF
>TRBV29-1|NA|TRBJ1-2|NA
TGCAGCGTTGCGGGGCAGTATGGCTACACCTTC
CSVAGQYGYTF
>TRBV11-2|once|TRBJ2-1|TRBD2
TGTGCCAGCAGCCCACACCCTGGGACTAGCGGGACCTACAATGAGCAGTTCTTC
CASSPHPGTSGTYNEQFF
>TRBV4-3|few|TRBJ2-1|NA
TGCGCCAGCAGCCCCGGGACCGGCTCGAGTGAGCAGTTCTTC
CASSPGTGSSEQFF
>TRBV7-6|NA|TRBJ2-7|NA
TGTGCCAGCAGCTTATTGCTAAACGAGCAGTACTTC
CASSLLLNEQYF
>TRBV9|few|TRBJ2-1|TRBD2
TGTGCCAGCAGCGTAGCAGTTAGCGGGGGGGTCCGTGGGCAGTTCTTC
CASSVAVSGGVRGQFF
>TRBV30|NA|TRBJ1-1|NA
TGTGCCTGGACCTCCCGGAAGAACACTGAAGCTTTCTTT
CAWTSRKNTEAFF
>TRBV29-1|many|TRBJ2-5|NA
TGCAGCGTAACATGGTCCTCAGAGACCCAGTACTTC
CSVTWSSETQYF
>TRBV20-1|few|TRBJ1-1|NA
TGCAGTGCGAACCGGGCCTGGGACACTGAAGCTTTCTTT
CSANRAWDTEAFF
>TRBV3-1|NA|TRBJ2-3|TRBD2
TGTGCCAGCAGCCAACCCTTTTCGACTAGCGGGGGGGATCCAGATACGCAGTATTTT
CASSQPFSTSGGDPDTQYF
>TRBV20-1|few|TRBJ2-3|TRBD2
TGCAGTGCTAGTCTAGCGGGCCCAGATACGCAGTATTTT
CSASLAGPDTQYF
>TRBV7-9|NA|TRBJ2-5|TRBD1
TGTGCCAGCAGCCCGACAGGGCTTGGGGAGACCCAGTACTTC
CASSPTGLGETQYF
>TRBV6-7|many|TRBJ2-1|NA
TGTGCCAGCAGTTACTCGGGGGGCGCAGACAATGAGCAGTTCTTC
CASSYSGGADNEQFF
>TRBV27|NA|TRBJ1-6|NA
TGTGCCAGCAGTTTAACCGGACAGTTTTCACCCCTCCACTTT
CASSLTGQFSPLHF
>TRBV29-1|many|TRBJ2-5|NA
TGCAGCGTTGAAAGGAGCTCGGGACCGCAAGAGACCCAGTACTTC
CSVERSSGPQETQYF
>TRBV7-2|few|TRBJ2-7|TRBD2
TGTGCCAGCAGTACCAGCGGGAGCCTCCGCTCCGAGCAGTACTTC
CASSTSGSLRSEQYF
>TRBV12-3/TRBV12-4|NA|TRBJ1-2|NA
TGTGCCAGCAGCTCGTCGGCTAAAGCTAACTATGGCTACACCTTC
CASSSSAKANYGYTF
>TRBV6-1|NA|TRBJ1-2|NA
TGTGCCAGCTTTCAGGGAGCTAACTATGGCTACACCTTC
CASFQGANYGYTF
>TRBV20-1|few|TRBJ1-5|NA
TGCAGTGCCGTCACAGGGAACAATCAGCCCCAGCATTTT
CSAVTGNNQPQHF
>TRBV12-3/TRBV12-4|NA|TRBJ2-1|TRBD1
TGTGCCAGCAGTTTTGGGGCAGGGGGTTACGATGAGCAGTTCTTC
CASSFGAGGYDEQFF
>TRBV20-1|many|TRBJ2-7|NA
TGCAGTGCCGGGGGAGTGCCCCTGGGCGAGCAGTACTTC
CSAGGVPLGEQYF
>TRBV2|few|TRBJ2-1|TRBD2
TGTGCCAGCACCCGCCAACTAGCGGCGTCCTACAATGAGCAGTTCTTC
CASTRQLAASYNEQFF
>TRBV28|NA|TRBJ2-6|NA
TGTGCCAGCAGCATAGGTGGGGCCAACGTCCTGACTTTC
CASSIGGANVLTF
>TRBV4-2|NA|TRBJ2-7|TRBD2
TGTGCCAGCAGCCAAGCAGCGGGAGGTGGGTACGAGCAGTACTTC
CASSQAAGGGYEQYF
>TRBV24-1|few|TRBJ2-3|NA
TGTGCCACCAGTGACCCATGGAGCTCAGATACGCAGTATTTT
CATSDPWSSDTQYF
>TRBV20-1|NA|TRBJ2-3|TRBD2
TGCAGTGCTAGAGAGGGACTAGCTTTCAGTGGTACGCAGTATTTT
CSAREGLAFSGTQYF
>TRBV28|few|TRBJ2-5|NA
TGTGCCAGCAGAAGCGGGCCCAAAGAGACCCAGTACTTC
CASRSGPKETQYF
>TRBV7-2|few|TRBJ1-2|TRBD1
TGTGCCAGCAGCTTAGCGGACAGGGGGGGAGGCTACACCTTC
CASSLADRGGGYTF
>TRBV10-2|NA|TRBJ1-2|NA
TGCGCCAGCAGTGAGTTTTCCCTGTATGGCTACACCTTC
CASSEFSLYGYTF
>TRBV12-3/TRBV12-4|NA|TRBJ1-2|NA
TGTGCCAGCAGTCCTCCGGGACGGTACTATGGCTACACCTTC
CASSPPGRYYGYTF
>TRBV7-6|NA|TRBJ2-4|NA
TGTGCCAGCAGCTTTCCCGCAGATGGAGCCAAAAACATTCAGTACTTC
CASSFPADGAKNIQYF
>TRBV3-1|once|TRBJ1-5|NA
TGTGCCAGCAGCCCGAGCAGGACTCAGCCCCAGCATTTT
CASSPSRTQPQHF